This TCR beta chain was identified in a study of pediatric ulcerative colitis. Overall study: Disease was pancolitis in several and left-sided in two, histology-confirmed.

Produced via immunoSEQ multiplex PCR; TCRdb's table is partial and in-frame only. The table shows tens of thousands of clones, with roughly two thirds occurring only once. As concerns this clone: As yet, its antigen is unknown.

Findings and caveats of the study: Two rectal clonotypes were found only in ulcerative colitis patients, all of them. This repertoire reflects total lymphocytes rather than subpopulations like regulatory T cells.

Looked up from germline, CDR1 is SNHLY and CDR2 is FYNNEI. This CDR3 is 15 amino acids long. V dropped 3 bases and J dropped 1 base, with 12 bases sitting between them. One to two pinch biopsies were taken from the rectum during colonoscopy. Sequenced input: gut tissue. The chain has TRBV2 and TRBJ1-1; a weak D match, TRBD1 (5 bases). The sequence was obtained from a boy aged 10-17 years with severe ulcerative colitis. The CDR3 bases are TGTGCCAGCAGTGAGCGGGGGTCCAGGAACACTGAAGCTTTCTTT. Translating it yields CASSERGSRNTEAFF.